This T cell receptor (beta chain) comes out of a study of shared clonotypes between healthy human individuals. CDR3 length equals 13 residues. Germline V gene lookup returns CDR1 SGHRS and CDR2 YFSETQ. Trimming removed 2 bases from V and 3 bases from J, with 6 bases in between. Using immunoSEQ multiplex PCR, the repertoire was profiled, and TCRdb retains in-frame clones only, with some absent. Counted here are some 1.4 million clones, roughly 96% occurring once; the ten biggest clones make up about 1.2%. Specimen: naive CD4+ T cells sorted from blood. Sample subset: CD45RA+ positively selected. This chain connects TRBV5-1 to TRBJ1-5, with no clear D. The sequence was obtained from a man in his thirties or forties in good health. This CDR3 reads CASSLSTNQPQHF. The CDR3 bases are TGCGCCAGCAGCTTATCCACCAATCAGCCCCAGCATTTT.